In this sample, the clone carrying this T cell receptor beta chain turned up once. Antigen specificity is unknown. Germline V gene data show CDR1 as SGHRS and CDR2 as YFSETQ. The CDR3 loop spans 14 amino acids. Unmatched junction bases numbered 7, after V lost 4 bases and J lost 5 bases. The entry originates in a study of STAT5B mutations in CD4+ large granular lymphocyte leukemia. Whole-study findings and limits: 25% of private leukemic clonotypes occurred rarely in other patients' non-leukemic repertoires. 8/27 top patient clones versus 2/35 control clones were TRBV06-family.

Produced via immunoSEQ multiplex PCR; TCRdb's table is partial and in-frame only. This sample carries about 31,000 clones, over 65% of them seen once, and the ten largest clones take roughly 7.7%. Controls came from buffy coats of healthy blood donors. This TCR derives from a human donor in good health. The sequenced material came from CD4+ T cells from blood buffy coats. The chain has TRBV5-1 and TRBJ2-7; 9 nucleotides match TRBD1. CDR3 bases: TGCGCCAGCAGCCCAGGGACAGGGTTCGACGAGCAGTACTTC. This codes for CASSPGTGFDEQYF.